This T cell receptor beta chain stems from a study of Ad26.COV2.S vaccination and SARS-CoV-2 variants. The germline V and J ends were trimmed by 8 bases and 1 base, with 8 bases remaining between them. CDR1 is LNHDA, CDR2 SQIVND, per germline (reference sequence). The CDR3 extends over 12 amino acids. Clones were sequenced by immunoSEQ multiplex PCR, and TCRdb holds only the in-frame ones, with some missing. The sample lists about 450,000 clones; roughly 89% were seen once. This sample's treatment: 15 to 20 received Ad26.COV2.S at low or high dose, single or two shots; about 5 received placebo; per-sample allocation not given. Following the first vaccine or placebo injection, samples were taken on day 63.

The sample was peripheral blood, taken in a trial of Ad26.COV2.S vaccine versus placebo. This receptor was obtained from a person aged 18-65 years who received the Ad26.COV2.S COVID-19 vaccine or a placebo. V and J are TRBV19 and TRBJ1-1, with TRBD1 as a possible D gene (6 bases). The CDR3 nucleotides are TGTGCCAGTGGGACAACGAACACTGAAGCTTTCTTT. Protein product: CASGTTNTEAFF.